Shown below are 30 T cell receptor beta chains from a single sample sequenced in a study of OX40 agonist ivuxolimab in advanced cancers. Data came from immunoSEQ multiplex PCR; TCRdb stores just in-frame clones and leaves some out. The repertoire includes around 26,000 clones, roughly three quarters of them detected once, and roughly a quarter sits in the top ten. The sequencing here drew on CD4+ or CD8+ T cells sorted from blood, taken in a trial of the OX40 agonist ivuxolimab. The receptor source for this set is an adult with an advanced solid tumor such as melanoma, head and neck, liver or kidney cancer.

V is TRBV2 and J is TRBJ2-7; 10 bases agree with TRBD1. The ends lost 6 bases at V and 2 bases at J; junction bases unmatched: 10. This CDR3 is 16 amino acids long. Germline V gives CDR1 SNHLY, CDR2 FYNNEI. The CDR3 DNA reads as TGTGCCAGCAGGGACACCGGGACAGGGGAACCCTACGAGCAGTACTTC. This translates into CASRDTGTGEPYEQYF.

As regards this clone: One junction end disagrees with the germline gene, perhaps due to a read error. The sample carries other DNA sequences with the same CDR3. The chain carries TRBV4-1 and TRBJ1-5; the match to TRBD1 covers 10 bases. CDR3 length: 15 amino acids. The germline V gene encodes CDR1 MGHRA and CDR2 YSYEKL. The CDR3 nucleotides are TGTGCCAGCAGCCAAGACAGGGGGCGCACCCAGCCCCAGCATTTT. This translates into CASSQDRGRTQPQHF.

The chain combines TRBV28 with TRBJ2-7, with 9 bases lining up with TRBD1. This CDR3 is 13 amino acids long. V shed 6 bases and J 2 bases; nucleotides not matched to a gene: 2. Germline V gene lookup returns CDR1 MDHEN and CDR2 SYDVKM. The CDR3 DNA follows: TGTGCCAGCAGCTGGGACAGGGCCTACGAGCAGTACTTC. It yields the protein CASSWDRAYEQYF.

The gene calls are TRBV9 and TRBJ2-7; D may correspond to TRBD1 or TRBD2 (5 bases each). The CDR3 contains 15 residues. Germline V gene sequence: CDR1 SGDLS, CDR2 YYNGEE. V dropped 0 bases and J dropped 7 bases, with 17 bases sitting between them. In DNA form, the CDR3 reads TGTGCCAGCAGCGTAGCATCGGGGCCCACCTGGGAGCAGTACTTC. It is translated as CASSVASGPTWEQYF.

In the case of this clone: Since the CDR3 does not end with the conserved phenylalanine or tryptophan, this likely comes from a read error. No DNA is shown, since the ends of the CDR3 on it are uncertain; the CDR3 is the one TCRdb lists. CDR3 protein: CASSLTLG. The genes are TRBV2 and TRBJ1-2. The CDR3 comprises 8 residues, both ends counted. CDR1 is SNHLY and CDR2 is FYNNEI in the germline V gene.

The chain uses TRBV5-1 and TRBJ2-7; D is unclear. The CDR3 covers 14 residues. V lost 0 bases to trimming and J lost 1 base, with 8 bases between them. The germline V gene encodes CDR1 SGHRS and CDR2 YFSETQ. The CDR3 DNA sequence: TGCGCCAGCAGCTTGGTACCTGGGTCCTACGAGCAGTACTTC. It specifies CASSLVPGSYEQYF.

This clone was seen only a few times. The chain joins TRBV28 to TRBJ2-2; TRBD2 aligns across 8 bases. With 4 bases clipped from V and 4 bases from J, the junction kept 2 bases outside the gene matches. The CDR3 is 14 residues long. Germline CDR1 is MDHEN and CDR2 is SYDVKM. In nucleotides, the CDR3 is TGTGCCAGCAGTTACGGGGGGGGCACCGGGGAGCTGTTTTTT. It encodes CASSYGGGTGELFF.

CDR3 sequence: CASSLAWGQKETQYF. In DNA, the CDR3 is TGCGCCAGCAGCTTGGCCTGGGGACAGAAGGAGACCCAGTACTTC. The chain has TRBV5-1 and TRBJ2-5, with 7 bases identical to TRBD1. In germline, CDR1 is SGHRS, CDR2 YFSETQ. The CDR3 covers 15 residues. V was clipped by 0 bases and J by 5 bases; unmatched bases: 7.

Comments on this clone: A junction boundary mismatches the germline segment, possibly from a read error. The rearrangement joins TRBV6-1 to TRBJ1-3; D gene ambiguous. This CDR3 has 15 amino acids. CDR1 MNHNS and CDR2 SASEGT come from the germline V gene. As DNA, the CDR3 is TGTGCCAGCAGCGAAGCAACAGCCTCTGGAAACACCATATATTTT. Protein product: CASSEATASGNTIYF.

V is TRBV27 and J is TRBJ1-1; 8 nucleotides line up with TRBD1. Germline V gene lookup returns CDR1 MNHEY and CDR2 SMNVEV (reference sequence). The CDR3 is made up of 13 amino acids. Trimming removed 6 bases from V and 7 bases from J; junction bases left unmatched: 7. CDR3 nucleotide sequence: TGTGCCAGCAGCCCGACAGGGGTTGGTGAAGCTTTCTTT. Its translation: CASSPTGVGEAFF.

This clone occurred once. The chain links TRBV25-1 to TRBJ2-7, with D maybe TRBD1 (6 bases). This CDR3 has 13 amino acids. Trimming shortened V by 6 bases and J by 5 bases, and 14 bases separated the two germline ends. Germline assignment: CDR1 MGHDK and CDR2 SYGVNS. The CDR3 loop is CASSQVGADEQYF. In DNA, the CDR3 is TGTGCCAGCAGCCAAGTGGGGGCCGACGAGCAGTACTTC.

The chain employs TRBV27 and TRBJ2-1; the match to TRBD2 covers 8 bases. Germline V gives CDR1 MNHEY, CDR2 SMNVEV (reference sequence). The CDR3 is 14 residues long. Losses at the gene ends were 3 bases for V and 9 bases for J; bases not matched to a gene: 7. CDR3 nucleotide sequence: TGTGCCAGCAGTTTTAACGGGAGGGGTGGTGAGCAGTTCTTC. Translating gives CASSFNGRGGEQFF.

This clone was picked up one time. This rearrangement joins TRBV2 to TRBJ1-3, with D uncertain. Germline values: CDR1 SNHLY, CDR2 FYNNEI. CDR3 length: 12 residues. Trimming pared 7 bases from V and 2 bases from J, leaving 6 bases between. Here the CDR3 DNA reads TGTGCCAGCATCGGAACTGGAAACACCATATATTTT. Encoded protein: CASIGTGNTIYF.

This sequence joins TRBV18 and TRBJ1-1; D perhaps matches TRBD1 (6 bases). From germline, CDR1 is KGHSH and CDR2 LQKENI. Trimming shortened V by 5 bases and J by 3 bases, and 10 bases separated the two germline ends. The length of the CDR3 is 13 residues. The CDR3 DNA follows: TGTGCCAGCTCAACGGACAGTTACACTGAAGCTTTCTTT. Translating gives CASSTDSYTEAFF.

The V gene is TRBV6-1, the J gene TRBJ2-7; D may be TRBD1 (5 bases). The CDR3 spans 15 residues. In germline, CDR1 is MNHNS, CDR2 SASEGT. V shed 0 bases and J shed 1 base, with 10 bases lying between them. The CDR3 reads CASSEAQGYSYEQYF. As DNA, the CDR3 is TGTGCCAGCAGTGAAGCCCAGGGCTATTCCTACGAGCAGTACTTC.

This chain connects TRBV28 to TRBJ2-1; 10 nucleotides line up with TRBD2. V lost 5 bases to trimming and J lost 8 bases; unmatched junction nucleotides: 9. The CDR3 length is 15 residues. CDR1 is MDHEN and CDR2 is SYDVKM in the germline V gene. CDR3 sequence: CASSQNLAGVYEQFF. CDR3 coding DNA: TGTGCCAGCAGTCAAAATCTAGCGGGAGTCTATGAGCAGTTCTTC.

In this sample, this clone turned up once. The chain combines TRBV30 with TRBJ1-5, with a tentative D call TRBD1 (5 bases). Looked up from germline, CDR1 is GTSNPN and CDR2 is SVGIG (reference sequence). The ends were cut back, 1 base at V and 3 bases at J, with 16 bases in the middle. This CDR3 region has 16 residues. This chain's CDR3 is CAWSAPDGGNNQPQHF. CDR3 coding DNA: TGTGCCTGGAGTGCCCCAGATGGGGGTAACAATCAGCCCCAGCATTTT.

This clone has just a few counts. The rearrangement uses TRBV7-2 and TRBJ2-5; D possibly matches TRBD1 or TRBD2 (5 bases each). The CDR3 loop spans 15 amino acids. Looked up from germline, CDR1 is SGHTA and CDR2 is FQGNSA. V was pared by 0 bases and J by 3 bases, with 11 bases between. CDR3 protein: CASSLANQGEETQYF. The CDR3 DNA is TGTGCCAGCAGCTTAGCCAACCAGGGAGAAGAGACCCAGTACTTC.

The J gene is TRBJ2-1, the V gene TRBV7-2, with 7 positions matching TRBD2. Germline values: CDR1 SGHTA, CDR2 FQGNSA. The CDR3 consists of 17 residues. V was pared by 5 bases and J by 0 bases, with 10 bases of the junction left unmatched. CDR3 in amino acids: CASSLGGVYLSYNEQFF. CDR3 DNA: TGTGCCAGCAGCCTTGGGGGGGTCTATCTCTCCTACAATGAGCAGTTCTTC.

The rearrangement joins TRBV27 to TRBJ2-5; TRBD2 matches 7 bases. The junction had 11 bases not matched to a gene; V was cut back by 5 bases and J by 2 bases. The CDR3 is made up of 16 amino acids. Germline CDR1 and CDR2: MNHEY and SMNVEV (reference sequence). The CDR3 sequence: CASSTTWDYPQETQYF. As DNA, the CDR3 is TGTGCCAGCAGTACTACTTGGGACTACCCACAAGAGACCCAGTACTTC.

Written as DNA, the CDR3 is TGTGCCAGCAGCCCCGGACAGGGGTGGAGTTCACCCCTCCACTTT. This translates into CASSPGQGWSSPLHF. The genes are TRBV4-2 and TRBJ1-6; 9 nucleotides line up with TRBD1. CDR3 length: 15 residues. Germline V gene sequence: CDR1 LGHNA, CDR2 YNFKEQ. The V and J ends lost 4 bases and 9 bases, in that order; junction bases with no gene match: 7.

The V and J genes are TRBV5-1 and TRBJ2-3, with D possibly matching TRBD1 (5 bases). Germline V gene sequence: CDR1 SGHRS, CDR2 YFSETQ. This CDR3 has 15 residues. Trimming removed 0 bases from V and 1 base from J, with 9 bases in between. CDR3 region: CASSLETVRTDTQYF. The CDR3 region has the DNA TGCGCCAGCAGCTTGGAGACAGTCCGCACAGATACGCAGTATTTT.

This chain connects TRBV25-1 to TRBJ1-2; 9 bases map to TRBD1. The CDR3 totals 14 residues. J was trimmed by 7 bases and V by 6 bases; bases with no gene match: 9. Germline V CDR1 and CDR2: MGHDK, SYGVNS. The CDR3 DNA reads TGTGCCAGCAGAAGTGAGGACAGGGGTGGTGGCTACACCTTC. Translating gives CASRSEDRGGGYTF.

This chain joins TRBV9 and TRBJ2-7; D gene uncertain. Trimming pared 3 bases from V and 3 bases from J, leaving 16 bases between. The length of the CDR3 is 15 residues. Germline V lookup: CDR1 SGDLS, CDR2 YYNGEE. CDR3 bases: TGTGCCAGCAGCGGTTTAGCCGATGCGAACTACGAGCAGTACTTC. Protein: CASSGLADANYEQYF.

J is TRBJ1-1 and V is TRBV10-3, with a tentative D call TRBD1 (5 bases). Germline V gene data show CDR1 as ENHRY and CDR2 as SYGVKD. The CDR3 has 13 residues. Trimming stripped 7 bases from V and 1 base from J, with 10 bases between. The CDR3 spells CAIIGHPNTEAFF. The CDR3 coding sequence is TGTGCCATCATCGGACACCCGAACACTGAAGCTTTCTTT.

This clone was found a few times. V usage is TRBV5-5 and J usage is TRBJ1-5; 10 bases align to TRBD1. V trimming: 4 bases; J trimming: 7 bases; junction bases outside the gene matches: 8. The CDR3 runs to 15 residues. Looked up from germline, CDR1 is SGHKS and CDR2 is YYEKEE (reference sequence). The DNA for the CDR3 is TGTGCCAGCAGCCAAGACAGGGGGCGCACCCAGCCCCAGCATTTT. This gives the protein CASSQDRGRTQPQHF.

The chain has TRBV14 and TRBJ2-1; possibly TRBD2 for D (5 bases). This CDR3 contains 12 residues. Germline CDR1 reads SGHDN; CDR2 reads FVKESK. V was trimmed by 4 bases and J by 7 bases, leaving 8 bases between them. CDR3: CASSPRENEQFF. The DNA of the CDR3 is TGTGCCAGCAGCCCTAGGGAGAATGAGCAGTTCTTC.

There are a few counts of this clone. This specimen includes other DNA sequences encoding the same CDR3. This chain links TRBV27 with TRBJ2-5; no clear D gene. V shed 4 bases and J shed 1 base, with 7 bases lying between them. The CDR3 has 13 amino acids. Germline CDR1 MNHEY, CDR2 SMNVEV (reference sequence). As DNA, the CDR3 is TGTGCCAGCAGTTGGACGGGCCAAGAGACCCAGTACTTC. Its protein is CASSWTGQETQYF.

The chain has TRBV30 and TRBJ2-7; TRBD1 agrees at 9 bases. CDR1 is GTSNPN and CDR2 is SVGIG in the germline V gene (reference sequence). The CDR3 is 12 amino acids. The V gene end was trimmed by 2 bases and the J gene end by 11 bases; junction bases not matched to a gene: 7. The CDR3 sequence: CAWSHTGTGKYF. The CDR3 DNA is TGTGCCTGGAGTCATACCGGGACAGGGAAGTACTTC.

The chain joins TRBV7-2 to TRBJ1-4; weak D call: TRBD1 (5 bases). The V and J ends lost 2 bases and 6 bases respectively, with 13 bases between them. The germline CDR1 and CDR2 sequences are SGHTA and FQGNSA. The CDR3 totals 15 residues. The DNA for the CDR3 is TGTGCCAGCAGCTTATCCAGGGAATGGGATGAAAAACTGTTTTTT. Translated, it gives CASSLSREWDEKLFF. The full variable domain, rest sourced from reference TRBV7-2 and TRBJ1-4, is GAGVSQSPSNKVTEKGKDVELRCDPISGHTALYWYRQSLGQGLEFLIYFQGNSAPDKSGLPSDRFSAERTGGSVSTLTIQRTQQEDSAVYLCASSLSREWDEKLFFGSGTQLSVL.